The 30 T cell receptor beta chains below all came from one sample that was sequenced in a study of technical replicates of blood from a few donors. Produced via immunoSEQ multiplex PCR; TCRdb's table is partial and in-frame only. The table shows tens of thousands of clones, with roughly 94% occurring only once. Sample: T cells isolated from PBMCs. The receptors come from a human donor in good health.

The CDR3 DNA reads TGCGCCAGCAGCCAAGTGACTATTAGGGGGACCACAGATACGCAGTATTTT. This translates into CASSQVTIRGTTDTQYF. J is TRBJ2-3 and V is TRBV4-1; possible D gene TRBD1, 6 bases. From germline, CDR1 is MGHRA and CDR2 YSYEKL. The V end was cut by 1 base, the J end by 2 bases, with 16 bases between. This CDR3 region has 17 residues.

The chain employs TRBV7-9 and TRBJ2-1; a weak D match, TRBD1 (6 bases). The V end was cut by 3 bases, the J end by 5 bases, with 11 bases between. CDR1 and CDR2 from the germline V gene are SEHNR and FQNEAQ (reference sequence). This CDR3 contains 14 residues. CDR3 nucleotide sequence: TGTGCCAGCAGCTTGTCAGGACAGCACAATGAGCAGTTCTTC. Translating it yields CASSLSGQHNEQFF.

This clone appeared a single time. This chain connects TRBV27 to TRBJ2-4; possible D gene TRBD1, 6 bases. V was shortened by 1 base and J by 8 bases, with 15 bases between the two germline ends. Germline V gives CDR1 MNHEY, CDR2 SMNVEV (reference sequence). This CDR3 spans 15 amino acids. CDR3 DNA sequence: TGTGCCAGCAGTTTATTGGCCAGGGGTCTCGACATTCAGTACTTC. It yields the protein CASSLLARGLDIQYF.

The gene calls are TRBV7-9 and TRBJ2-7; 9 bases are shared with TRBD1. V dropped 4 bases and J dropped 3; count of bases not matched to a gene: 4. CDR1 and CDR2 (germline): SEHNR, FQNEAQ (reference sequence). The CDR3 length is 14 residues. The chain's CDR3 is CASSSRTGVYEQYF. The DNA for the CDR3 is TGTGCCAGCAGCTCCCGGACAGGGGTCTACGAGCAGTACTTC. Together with reference TRBV7-9 and TRBJ2-7, the CDR3 gives the full variable domain: DTGVSQNPRHKITKRGQNVTFRCDPISEHNRLYWYRQTLGQGPEFLTYFQNEAQLEKSRLLSDRFSAERPKGSFSTLEIQRTEQGDSAMYLCASSSRTGVYEQYFGPGTRLTVT.

The J gene is TRBJ1-3, the V gene TRBV9; no definite D call. V lost 7 bases and J 0 bases, leaving 11 bases between the germline ends. Germline CDR1 is SGDLS and CDR2 is YYNGEE. The CDR3 is 14 amino acids. The CDR3 here is CASSGRSSGNTIYF. In DNA form, the CDR3 reads TGTGCCAGCTCAGGAAGAAGCTCTGGAAACACCATATATTTT.

This chain links TRBV28 with TRBJ2-2, with TRBD2 as a possible D gene (5 bases). Trimming cost V 2 bases and J 5 bases, with 6 bases left between them. CDR1 and CDR2 (germline): MDHEN, SYDVKM. The CDR3 runs 13 residues. The CDR3 spells CASSLRGTGELFF. CDR3 DNA: TGTGCCAGCAGTTTACGAGGGACCGGGGAGCTGTTTTTT.

V and J are TRBV7-9 and TRBJ2-7; maybe TRBD1 (5 bases). The ends were cut back, 2 bases at V and 3 bases at J, with 14 bases in the middle. Per the germline V gene, CDR1 is SEHNR and CDR2 is FQNEAQ (reference sequence). The CDR3 loop spans 15 amino acids. The CDR3 is CASSLQGHLNYEQYF. DNA for the CDR3: TGTGCCAGCAGCTTACAGGGCCACCTGAACTACGAGCAGTACTTC. The entire variable domain, with the rest obtained from reference TRBV7-9 and TRBJ2-7, is as follows: DTGVSQNPRHKITKRGQNVTFRCDPISEHNRLYWYRQTLGQGPEFLTYFQNEAQLEKSRLLSDRFSAERPKGSFSTLEIQRTEQGDSAMYLCASSLQGHLNYEQYFGPGTRLTVT.

The chain is built from TRBV5-1 and TRBJ2-2; 12 positions agree with TRBD2. The germline V gene encodes CDR1 SGHRS and CDR2 YFSETQ. V was pared by 4 bases and J by 7 bases, with 8 bases of the junction left unmatched. The CDR3 has 16 residues. CDR3 sequence: CASSRTSGRFDGELFF. The CDR3, as DNA: TGCGCCAGCAGCCGAACTAGCGGGAGGTTCGACGGGGAGCTGTTTTTT.

V usage is TRBV19 and J usage is TRBJ1-5; D is unclear. CDR1 and CDR2 (germline): LNHDA, SQIVND (reference sequence). With 7 bases removed from V and 1 base from J, the gap between germline ends came to 8 bases. The CDR3 is 13 residues long. Here the CDR3 reads CASNDWSNQPQHF. CDR3 in DNA: TGTGCCAGTAACGACTGGAGCAATCAGCCCCAGCATTTT.

The chain uses TRBV4-2 and TRBJ2-2; 11 bases fit TRBD2. With 1 base clipped from V and 4 bases from J, the junction kept 2 bases outside the gene matches. Germline CDR1 and CDR2: LGHNA and YNFKEQ. The CDR3 runs 16 residues. The CDR3 region is CASSQVLAGGTGELFF. The CDR3 nucleotides are TGTGCCAGCAGCCAAGTGCTAGCGGGAGGCACCGGGGAGCTGTTTTTT.

V is TRBV27 and J is TRBJ2-7; TRBD1 matches 9 bases. Germline V gene lookup returns CDR1 MNHEY and CDR2 SMNVEV (reference sequence). Trimming took 7 bases from V and 4 from J; bases not matched to a gene: 5. The CDR3 is 13 amino acids. CDR3 in DNA: TGTGCCAGCACCGGGACAGGGAGGTACGAGCAGTACTTC. This gives the protein CASTGTGRYEQYF.

J is TRBJ1-1 and V is TRBV14, with unresolved D. V was clipped by 2 bases and J by 0 bases, with 13 bases between them. The length of the CDR3 is 16 residues. Germline lookup yields CDR1 SGHDN and CDR2 FVKESK. This chain's CDR3 is CASSQSQQLLNTEAFF. CDR3 in DNA: TGTGCCAGCAGCCAATCACAACAGCTTTTGAACACTGAAGCTTTCTTT.

The V call is TRBV4-1, the J call TRBJ2-7, with a weak D call TRBD1 (6 bases). V shed 6 bases and J shed 7 bases, with 16 bases lying between them. Germline V gene lookup returns CDR1 MGHRA and CDR2 YSYEKL. The CDR3 loop spans 13 amino acids. CDR3 protein: CASRGRGTGEQYF. The CDR3, as DNA: TGCGCCAGCAGGGGCAGGGGTACGGGGGAGCAGTACTTC.

Here the CDR3 reads CASSSDGRGGTEAFF. The CDR3, as DNA: TGCGCCAGCAGCTCGGACGGTAGGGGGGGGACTGAAGCTTTCTTT. This rearrangement joins TRBV5-1 to TRBJ1-1, with a tentative D call TRBD1 (6 bases). This CDR3 spans 15 amino acids. V lost 3 bases and J lost 5, with 17 bases in between. Germline values: CDR1 SGHRS, CDR2 YFSETQ.

V is TRBV7-9 and J is TRBJ2-5; 13 positions match TRBD2. CDR1 SEHNR and CDR2 FQNEAQ come from the germline V gene (reference sequence). The V gene end was trimmed by 5 bases and the J gene end by 5 bases; junction bases not matched to a gene: 5. The CDR3 extends over 15 amino acids. The CDR3: CASSPQTSGRETQYF. In nucleotides, the CDR3 is TGTGCCAGCAGCCCCCAGACTAGCGGGAGGGAGACCCAGTACTTC.

The chain employs TRBV7-9 and TRBJ1-1; D gene unclear. This CDR3 has 17 residues. Between the trimmed V and J ends, which lost 5 bases and 3 bases, there was a span of 22 bases. CDR1 is SEHNR, CDR2 FQNEAQ, per germline (reference sequence). The CDR3 loop reads CASSTGGGLRADTEAFF. The CDR3 nucleotides read TGTGCCAGCAGCACCGGAGGCGGTCTAAGGGCGGACACTGAAGCTTTCTTT.

The chain has TRBV12-5 and TRBJ2-7; D might be TRBD2 (5 bases). V lost 9 bases and J lost 7, with 13 bases in between. CDR3 length: 11 amino acids. CDR1 is LGHNT and CDR2 is FRNRAP in the germline V gene. The CDR3 coding sequence is TGTGCTAGAGGTAAGGACTGGGAGCAGTACTTC. It encodes CARGKDWEQYF.

The rearrangement uses TRBV11-1 and TRBJ2-1; D might be TRBD2 (6 bases). Trimming removed 1 base at V and 5 bases at J, with 15 bases between. The CDR3 sequence is 16 residues long. CDR1 SGHAT and CDR2 FQDESV come from the germline V gene (reference sequence). In DNA form, the CDR3 reads TGTGCCAGCAGCTTAGTGGGGACTTTTATTAACAATGAGCAGTTCTTC. Its translation: CASSLVGTFINNEQFF.

This clone was observed a single time. The chain employs TRBV4-1 and TRBJ2-7, with 9 bases that match TRBD1. CDR3 length: 16 residues. In germline, CDR1 is MGHRA, CDR2 YSYEKL. The trim removed 3 bases at V and 4 bases at J, leaving 10 bases unmatched. CDR3: CASSQGTGTGIYEQYF. DNA of the CDR3: TGCGCCAGCAGCCAGGGTACCGGGACAGGGATATACGAGCAGTACTTC.

The chain has TRBV19 and TRBJ1-5; a possible D gene is TRBD1 (5 bases). The CDR3 sequence is 14 residues long. CDR1 LNHDA and CDR2 SQIVND come from the germline V gene (reference sequence). V gave up 9 bases and J gave up 1 base, with 13 bases separating them. The CDR3 here is CASKQGWSNQPQHF. The CDR3 coding sequence is TGTGCCAGCAAGCAGGGTTGGAGCAATCAGCCCCAGCATTTT.

The chain combines TRBV18 with TRBJ2-7; D call uncertain. The ends were cut back, 0 bases at V and 0 bases at J, with 3 bases in the middle. The CDR3 loop spans 13 amino acids. Germline CDR1 KGHSH, CDR2 LQKENI. The CDR3 bases are TGTGCCAGCTCACCACCGAGCTCCTACGAGCAGTACTTC. It specifies CASSPPSSYEQYF.

The rearrangement links TRBV7-8 to TRBJ2-2, with 7 bases identical to TRBD2. The CDR3 contains 16 residues. After removal of 4 bases from V and 0 bases from J, the junction contained 5 bases not matched to a gene. Germline-derived CDR1 and CDR2 are SGHVS and FQNEAQ. The CDR3 DNA reads TGTGCCAGCAGCTCTAGCGGCGCCTCGAACACCGGGGAGCTGTTTTTT. Translation gives CASSSSGASNTGELFF.

The gene calls are TRBV30 and TRBJ1-3, with unresolved D. Germline CDR1 is GTSNPN and CDR2 is SVGIG (reference sequence). This CDR3 has 13 amino acids. V shed 0 bases and J shed 3 bases, with 6 bases lying between them. The CDR3 nucleotides read TGTGCCTGGAGTGTCGGAGGTGGAAACACCATATATTTT. Translated: CAWSVGGGNTIYF.

J is TRBJ2-7 and V is TRBV7-9, with D perhaps TRBD2 (7 bases). Trimming took off 3 bases at V and 5 bases at J, with 14 bases between the two ends. The V gene's germline CDR1 is SEHNR and CDR2 FQNEAQ (reference sequence). The length of the CDR3 is 14 residues. The CDR3 loop reads CASSFQGGRDEQYF. DNA for the CDR3: TGTGCCAGCAGCTTCCAAGGGGGGAGGGACGAGCAGTACTTC.

This chain links TRBV27 with TRBJ2-3, with 8 bases identical to TRBD2. Germline CDR1 is MNHEY and CDR2 is SMNVEV (reference sequence). This CDR3 is built from 13 residues. The junction had 0 bases not matched to a gene; V was cut back by 3 bases and J by 4 bases. The CDR3, as DNA: TGTGCCAGCAGTTTCGGGGGGGCAGATACGCAGTATTTT. Protein: CASSFGGADTQYF.

This clone was observed once. The rearrangement joins TRBV28 to TRBJ1-1; 7 nucleotides agree with TRBD1. This CDR3 is built from 20 residues. V shed 1 base, J shed 0 bases, and the junction held 17 bases outside the gene matches. The germline V gene has CDR1 MDHEN and CDR2 SYDVKM. The CDR3 spells CASSLSPLLLVDRVNTEAFF. CDR3 nucleotide sequence: TGTGCCAGCAGTTTATCCCCCCTGTTACTGGTCGACAGGGTGAACACTGAAGCTTTCTTT. The full variable domain, rest sourced from reference TRBV28 and TRBJ1-1, is DVKVTQSSRYLVKRTGEKVFLECVQDMDHENMFWYRQDPGLGLRLIYFSYDVKMKEKGDIPEGYSVSREKKERFSLILESASTNQTSMYLCASSLSPLLLVDRVNTEAFFGQGTRLTVV.

The count of this clone is one. V and J are TRBV11-3 and TRBJ1-4; D call uncertain. The ends were cut back, 3 bases at V and 1 base at J, with 3 bases in the middle. Germline CDR1 reads SGHNT; CDR2 reads YENEEA. This CDR3 region has 13 residues. The CDR3 loop reads CASSFGTNEKLFF. In DNA form, the CDR3 reads TGTGCCAGCAGCTTCGGAACTAATGAAAAACTGTTTTTT.

This clone was counted a single time. The V call is TRBV2, the J call TRBJ2-3; TRBD1 matches at 12 bases. Germline V gene data show CDR1 as SNHLY and CDR2 as FYNNEI. The trim removed 5 bases at V and 6 bases at J, leaving 9 bases unmatched. The CDR3 totals 16 residues. In nucleotides, the CDR3 is TGTGCCAGCAGTACTTCCCGGGACAGGGGGCTGGATACGCAGTATTTT. This codes for CASSTSRDRGLDTQYF.

The chain carries TRBV6-5 and TRBJ2-7; D unclear. The germline CDR1 and CDR2 sequences are MNHEY and SVGAGI. The CDR3 is 13 residues long. V was shortened by 6 bases and J by 3 bases, with 12 bases between the two germline ends. The CDR3 protein is CASSPTFRYEQYF. The CDR3, as DNA: TGTGCCAGCAGCCCTACGTTCCGCTACGAGCAGTACTTC.

V is TRBV2 and J is TRBJ1-2; D perhaps matches TRBD1 (6 bases). Germline assignment: CDR1 SNHLY and CDR2 FYNNEI. The CDR3 spans 14 residues. The ends were cut back, 4 bases at V and 2 bases at J, with 11 bases in the middle. CDR3 coding DNA: TGTGCCAGCAGTGTTGGTGGACAGAACTATGGCTACACCTTC. It encodes CASSVGGQNYGYTF.